The T cell receptor (beta chain) under discussion was sequenced for a study of metastatic and nonmetastatic thyroid tumors. Study-level background: Both malignant and benign thyroid patients supplied peripheral blood and tumor or nodule tissue samples, across which the repertoires of these patients were then compared. General observations from the study: Reports indicated that malignant thyroid tumors showed significantly higher TCR beta diversity than benign nodules did, in blood and tumor.

Thyroid surgery took place with no prior treatment in any patient. In its sample, this clone was seen many times. The antigen is undetermined. Study processing details: Clinicopathological groups supplied CDR3 differences that were used to build a distant-metastasis classifier for papillary thyroid cancer. TCRdb re-processed the PCR reads through MiXCR. None of the V and J calls come from the authors' own analysis; TCRdb made them. The sample lists approximately 40,000 clones, about an eighth seen once, with 20% to 25% in the top ten. V was clipped by 4 bases and J by 4 bases; unmatched bases: 9. Germline V gene sequence: CDR1 SGHRS, CDR2 YFSETQ. The CDR3 covers 15 residues.

This chain uses TRBV5-1 with TRBJ2-5, with TRBD1 matching 8 bases. The sample comprised blood. The sequence was collected from a female donor with papillary thyroid cancer or a benign thyroid nodule (not recorded which). Some clones in this sample may be carry-over from other donors' samples. CDR3 amino acids: CASSMSGQGTETQYF. Written as DNA, the CDR3 is TGCGCCAGCAGCATGAGCGGACAGGGTACAGAGACCCAGTACTTC.